This T cell receptor (beta chain) was observed in a study of response to subunit inactivated influenza vaccine. Overall study findings and caveats: Each seasonal flu vaccination may recruit only limited new T cells, authors suggested.

TCRdb recomputed calls from the RT-PCR reads with MiXCR, one row per CDR3 protein. The sample has about 620,000 distinct CDR3 sequences, about 10% seen once. There are a few counts of this clonotype. Antigen specificity is unknown. The J segment lost 5 bases and the V segment lost 2 bases, leaving 11 bases of the junction unmatched. This CDR3 region has 16 residues. Per the germline V gene, CDR1 is SGHDN and CDR2 is FVKESK. The chain links TRBV14 to TRBJ2-5, with TRBD1 matching over 7 bases. This sequence was found in a man in his forties or fifties who received an inactivated influenza vaccine. The material sequenced was PBMCs from blood, taken on the day of vaccination. CDR3 nucleotide sequence: TGTGCCAGCAGCCAATTGGGACAGCCAAAGGGGGAGACCCAGTACTTC. This translates into CASSQLGQPKGETQYF.